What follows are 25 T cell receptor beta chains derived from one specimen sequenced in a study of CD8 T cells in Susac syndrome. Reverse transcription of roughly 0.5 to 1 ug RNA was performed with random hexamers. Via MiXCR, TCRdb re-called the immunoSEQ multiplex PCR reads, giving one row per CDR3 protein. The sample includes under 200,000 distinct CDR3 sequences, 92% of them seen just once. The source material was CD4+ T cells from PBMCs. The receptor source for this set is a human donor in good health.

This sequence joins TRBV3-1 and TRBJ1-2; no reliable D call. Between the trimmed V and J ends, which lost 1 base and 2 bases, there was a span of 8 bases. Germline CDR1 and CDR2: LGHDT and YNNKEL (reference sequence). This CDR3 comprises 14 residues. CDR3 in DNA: TGTGCCAGCAGCCAAGTAAAACAGAACTATGGCTACACCTTC. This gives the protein CASSQVKQNYGYTF. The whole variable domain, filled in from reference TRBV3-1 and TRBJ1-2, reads DTAVSQTPKYLVTQMGNDKSIKCEQNLGHDTMYWYKQDSKKFLKIMFSYNNKELIINETVPNRFSPKSPDKAHLNLHINSLELGDSAVYFCASSQVKQNYGYTFGSGTRLTVV.

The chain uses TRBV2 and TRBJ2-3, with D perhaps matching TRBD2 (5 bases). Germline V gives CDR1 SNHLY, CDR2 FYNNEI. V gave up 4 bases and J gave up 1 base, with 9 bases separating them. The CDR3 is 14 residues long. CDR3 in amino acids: CASSVLDRTDTQYF. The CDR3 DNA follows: TGTGCCAGCAGTGTACTAGATCGCACAGATACGCAGTATTTT.

CDR3 sequence: CASSRGNTQYF. The CDR3 DNA reads TGTGCCAGCAGCAGGGGTAATACGCAGTATTTT. The V and J genes are TRBV7-2 and TRBJ2-3; tentatively, D is TRBD1 (5 bases). Between the trimmed V and J ends, which lost 5 bases and 7 bases, there was a span of 7 bases. The CDR3 spans 11 residues. Per the germline V gene, CDR1 is SGHTA and CDR2 is FQGNSA.

The CDR3 DNA follows: TGTGCCACCGGGGGGAACACTGAAGCTTTCTTT. Protein: CATGGNTEAFF. The chain employs TRBV7-9 and TRBJ1-1; tentatively, D is TRBD1 (5 bases). V was clipped by 10 bases and J by 1 base, with 7 bases between them. The CDR3 runs to 11 residues. CDR1 is SEHNR and CDR2 is FQNEAQ in the germline V gene (reference sequence).

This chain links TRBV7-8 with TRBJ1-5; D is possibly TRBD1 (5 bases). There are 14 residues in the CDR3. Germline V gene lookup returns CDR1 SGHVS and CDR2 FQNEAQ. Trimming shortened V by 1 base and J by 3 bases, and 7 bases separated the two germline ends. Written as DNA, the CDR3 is TGTGCCAGCAGCTTAGTGGGGACCAATCAGCCCCAGCATTTT. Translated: CASSLVGTNQPQHF. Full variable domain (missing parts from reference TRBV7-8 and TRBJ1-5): GAGVSQSPRYKVAKRGQDVALRCDPISGHVSLFWYQQALGQGPEFLTYFQNEAQLDKSGLPSDRFFAERPEGSVSTLKIQRTQQEDSAVYLCASSLVGTNQPQHFGDGTRLSIL.

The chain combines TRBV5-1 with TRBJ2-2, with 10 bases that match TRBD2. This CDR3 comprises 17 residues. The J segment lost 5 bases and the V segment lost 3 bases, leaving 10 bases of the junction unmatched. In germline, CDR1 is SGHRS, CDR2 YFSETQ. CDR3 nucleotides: TGCGCCAGCAGCTCATCCCCACTAGCGGGAAAAACCGGGGAGCTGTTTTTT. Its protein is CASSSSPLAGKTGELFF.

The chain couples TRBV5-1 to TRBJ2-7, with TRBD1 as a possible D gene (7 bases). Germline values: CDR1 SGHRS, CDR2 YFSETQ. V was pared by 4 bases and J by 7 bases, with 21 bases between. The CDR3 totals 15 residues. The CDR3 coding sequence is TGCGCCAGCAGCCCGCGCCCGCAGGGGGGCAGGGAGCAGTACTTC. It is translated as CASSPRPQGGREQYF.

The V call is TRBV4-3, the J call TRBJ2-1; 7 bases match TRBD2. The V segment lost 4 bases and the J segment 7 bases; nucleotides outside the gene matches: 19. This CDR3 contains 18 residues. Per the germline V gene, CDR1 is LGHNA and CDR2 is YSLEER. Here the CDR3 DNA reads TGCGCCAGCAGCCCGTCATCCCTCCGGGACTACGTTCGGAATGAGCAGTTCTTC. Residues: CASSPSSLRDYVRNEQFF.

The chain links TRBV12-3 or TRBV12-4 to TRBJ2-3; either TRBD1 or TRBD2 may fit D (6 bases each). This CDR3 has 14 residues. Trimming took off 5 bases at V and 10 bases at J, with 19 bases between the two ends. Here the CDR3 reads CASSVPPWRGSQYF. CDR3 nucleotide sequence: TGTGCCAGCAGTGTTCCCCCGTGGAGGGGGTCGCAGTATTTT.

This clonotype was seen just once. CDR3 bases: TGCAGCGCGGGGACAGAGTACAATGAGCAGTTCTTC. Its protein product is CSAGTEYNEQFF. The V and J genes are TRBV29-1 and TRBJ2-1; 7 nucleotides align to TRBD1. J lost 4 bases, V lost 7 bases, and 4 bases had no gene match. Germline CDR1 reads SQVTM; CDR2 reads ANQGSEA. This CDR3 is built from 12 residues.

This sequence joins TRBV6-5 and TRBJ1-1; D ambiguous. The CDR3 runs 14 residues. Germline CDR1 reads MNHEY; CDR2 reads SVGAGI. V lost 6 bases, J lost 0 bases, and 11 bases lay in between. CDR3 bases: TGTGCCAGCAGGGCCCCGTATTTGAACACTGAAGCTTTCTTT. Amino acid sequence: CASRAPYLNTEAFF.

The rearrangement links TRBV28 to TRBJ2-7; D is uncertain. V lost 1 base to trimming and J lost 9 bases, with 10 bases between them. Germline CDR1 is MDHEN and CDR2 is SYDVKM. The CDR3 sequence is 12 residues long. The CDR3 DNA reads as TGTGCCAGCAGTTTATCCTCCTCTGCGCAGTACTTC. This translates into CASSLSSSAQYF.

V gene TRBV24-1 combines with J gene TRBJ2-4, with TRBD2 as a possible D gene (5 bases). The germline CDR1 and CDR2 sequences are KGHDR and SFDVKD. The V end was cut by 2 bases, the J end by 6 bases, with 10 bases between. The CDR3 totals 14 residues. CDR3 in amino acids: CATSDSRRGNIQYF. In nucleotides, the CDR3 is TGTGCCACCAGTGATTCAAGACGGGGAAACATTCAGTACTTC.

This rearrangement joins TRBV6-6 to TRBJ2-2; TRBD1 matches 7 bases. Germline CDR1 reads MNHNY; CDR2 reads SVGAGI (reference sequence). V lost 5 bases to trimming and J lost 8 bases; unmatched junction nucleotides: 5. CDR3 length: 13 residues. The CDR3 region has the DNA TGTGCCAGCAGTAGGGACAGACCGGGGGAGCTGTTTTTT. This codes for CASSRDRPGELFF.

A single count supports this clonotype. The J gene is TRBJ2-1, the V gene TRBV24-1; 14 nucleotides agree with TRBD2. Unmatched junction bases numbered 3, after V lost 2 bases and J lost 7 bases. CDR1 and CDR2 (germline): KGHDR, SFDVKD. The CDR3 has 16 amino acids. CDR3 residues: CATSDSGTSGRNEQFF. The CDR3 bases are TGTGCCACCAGTGATTCCGGGACTAGCGGGAGAAATGAGCAGTTCTTC.

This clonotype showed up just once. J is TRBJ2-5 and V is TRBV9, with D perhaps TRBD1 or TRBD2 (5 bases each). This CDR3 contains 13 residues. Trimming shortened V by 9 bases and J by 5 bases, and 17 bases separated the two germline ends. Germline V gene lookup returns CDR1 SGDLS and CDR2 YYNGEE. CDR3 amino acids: CANSPGTPETQYF. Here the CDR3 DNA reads TGTGCCAACTCCCCAGGGACCCCGGAGACCCAGTACTTC.

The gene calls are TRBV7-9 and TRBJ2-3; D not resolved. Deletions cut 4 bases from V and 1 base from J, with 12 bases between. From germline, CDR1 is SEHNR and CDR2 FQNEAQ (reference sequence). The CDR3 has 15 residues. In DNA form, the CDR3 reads TGTGCCAGCAGCTCTCGTGGTCAGCGCACAGATACGCAGTATTTT. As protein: CASSSRGQRTDTQYF.

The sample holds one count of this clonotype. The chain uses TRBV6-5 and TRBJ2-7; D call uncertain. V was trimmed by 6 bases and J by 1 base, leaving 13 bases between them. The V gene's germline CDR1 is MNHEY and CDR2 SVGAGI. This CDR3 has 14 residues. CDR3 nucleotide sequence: TGTGCCAGCAGACCGGACGGACCTTCCTACGAGCAGTACTTC. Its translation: CASRPDGPSYEQYF.

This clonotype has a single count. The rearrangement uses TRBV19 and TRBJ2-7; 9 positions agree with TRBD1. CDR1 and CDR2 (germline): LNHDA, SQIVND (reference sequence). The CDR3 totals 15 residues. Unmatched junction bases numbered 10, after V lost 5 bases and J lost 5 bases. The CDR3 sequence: CASSVRGTGIDEQYF. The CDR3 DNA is TGTGCCAGTAGTGTACGAGGGACAGGGATCGACGAGCAGTACTTC.

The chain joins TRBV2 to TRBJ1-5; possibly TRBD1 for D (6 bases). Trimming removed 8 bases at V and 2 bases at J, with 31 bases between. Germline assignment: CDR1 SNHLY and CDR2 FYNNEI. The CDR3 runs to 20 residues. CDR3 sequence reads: CASLGDPTGIYGLGNQPQHF. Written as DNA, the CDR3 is TGTGCCAGCCTAGGGGACCCTACAGGGATCTACGGGTTAGGCAATCAGCCCCAGCATTTT.

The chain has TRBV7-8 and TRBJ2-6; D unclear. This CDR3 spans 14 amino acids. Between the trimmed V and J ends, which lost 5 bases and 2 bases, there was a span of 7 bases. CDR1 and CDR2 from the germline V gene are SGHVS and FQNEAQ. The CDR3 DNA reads TGTGCCAGCAGCCCTATTCCTGGGGCCAACGTCCTGACTTTC. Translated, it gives CASSPIPGANVLTF.

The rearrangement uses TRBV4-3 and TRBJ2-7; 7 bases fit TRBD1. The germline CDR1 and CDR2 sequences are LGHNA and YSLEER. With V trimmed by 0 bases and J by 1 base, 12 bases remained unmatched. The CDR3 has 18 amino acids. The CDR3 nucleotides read TGCGCCAGCAGCCAAGATCCTCATAGACAGGGACCTTCCTACGAGCAGTACTTC. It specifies CASSQDPHRQGPSYEQYF.

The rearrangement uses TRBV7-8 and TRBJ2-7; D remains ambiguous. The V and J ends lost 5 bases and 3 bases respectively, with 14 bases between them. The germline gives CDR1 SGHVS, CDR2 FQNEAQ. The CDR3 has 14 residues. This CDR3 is CASSRHVGYYEQYF. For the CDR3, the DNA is TGTGCCAGCAGCCGCCACGTAGGCTACTACGAGCAGTACTTC.

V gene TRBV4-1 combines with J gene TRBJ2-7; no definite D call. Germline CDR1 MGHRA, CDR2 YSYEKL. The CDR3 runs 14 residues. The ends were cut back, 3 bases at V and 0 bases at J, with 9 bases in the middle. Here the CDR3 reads CASSQAESSYEQYF. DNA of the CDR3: TGCGCCAGCAGCCAGGCCGAGAGCTCCTACGAGCAGTACTTC.

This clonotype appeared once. CDR3 sequence reads: CASSRQGPGELFF. DNA for the CDR3: TGTGCCAGCAGCAGACAGGGACCCGGGGAGCTGTTTTTT. The rearrangement uses TRBV9 and TRBJ2-2; 7 nucleotides line up with TRBD1. The CDR3 runs to 13 residues. The germline CDR1 and CDR2 sequences are SGDLS and YYNGEE. Trimming at V came to 4 bases and at J to 6 bases, leaving 3 bases not matched to a gene.